This T cell receptor (beta chain) was identified in a study of T cell repertoires in cytomegalovirus infection. Study as a whole: Signatures in public TCR beta sequences pointed to both CMV infection and matching HLA type. Study results and caveats: Individuals carrying CMV plus the relevant HLA were identified by cumulative frequency of public TCR beta families. Dominating the ex vivo response were HLA-C-restricted CMV-specific TCR beta clonotypes.

TCRdb reprocessed the reads via MiXCR and lists one record per CDR3 protein. The repertoire holds 300,000 or so distinct CDR3 sequences, with about 8.8% as singletons. This CDR3 is 19 amino acids long. Germline lookup yields CDR1 DFQATT and CDR2 SNEGSKA (reference sequence). V lost 5 bases, J lost 4 bases, and 18 bases stayed unmatched. About this clonotype: What it binds is not known.

Input material: PBMCs. This receptor was obtained from a human donor in good health (CMV status not recorded). Some clones in this sample may be carry-over from other donors' samples. The genes are TRBV20-1 and TRBJ1-6; TRBD1 aligns across 9 bases. The CDR3 sequence is CSALTGTGTSKRYNSPLHF. The DNA for the CDR3 is TGCAGTGCTTTAACCGGGACAGGGACATCGAAGAGGTATAATTCACCCCTCCACTTT.